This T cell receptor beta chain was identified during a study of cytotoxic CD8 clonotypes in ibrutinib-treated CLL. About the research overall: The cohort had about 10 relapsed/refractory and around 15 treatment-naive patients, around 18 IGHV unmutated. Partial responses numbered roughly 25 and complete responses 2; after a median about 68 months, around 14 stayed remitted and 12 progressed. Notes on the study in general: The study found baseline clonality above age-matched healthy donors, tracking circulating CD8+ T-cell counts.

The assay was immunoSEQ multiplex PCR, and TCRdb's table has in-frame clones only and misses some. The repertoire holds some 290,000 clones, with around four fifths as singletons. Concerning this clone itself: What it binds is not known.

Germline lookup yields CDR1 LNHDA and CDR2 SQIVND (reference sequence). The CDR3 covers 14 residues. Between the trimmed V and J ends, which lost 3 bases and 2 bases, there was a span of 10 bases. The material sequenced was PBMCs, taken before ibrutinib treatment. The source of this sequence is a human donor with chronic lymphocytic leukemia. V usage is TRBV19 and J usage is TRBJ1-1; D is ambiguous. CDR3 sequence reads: CASSMDLPNTEAFF. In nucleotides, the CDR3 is TGTGCCAGTAGTATGGACCTTCCCAACACTGAAGCTTTCTTT.